This T cell receptor beta chain was recovered during a study of cytomegalovirus exposure and HLA in healthy donors. About the research overall: Of all 380 or so donors who were genotyped, roughly 85% belonged to the Caucasian-associated ancestry cluster.

The CDR3 length is 16 residues. V lost 3 bases to trimming and J lost 4 bases; unmatched junction nucleotides: 8. Germline loops: CDR1 MNHEY, CDR2 SVGAGI. PCR employed 60 Vbeta and 13 Jbeta primers. This table comes from immunoSEQ multiplex PCR, and its TCRdb copy is limited to in-frame clones, with some not included. The sample has 150,000 or so clones, and its top ten clones hold around 1.5%. The sequence was obtained from a woman aged 45-65 years in good health and CMV-seronegative. The rearrangement links TRBV6-5 to TRBJ2-2, with 7 bases that match TRBD2. Sequencing input: PBMCs. CDR3 sequence: CASSYSGPPPTGELFF. As DNA, the CDR3 is TGTGCCAGCAGTTATAGCGGGCCCCCCCCCACCGGGGAGCTGTTTTTT.